These 20 T cell receptor beta chains share one sample of origin, sequenced in a study of blood T cell repertoires in COVID-19. The protocol was immunoSEQ multiplex PCR, while the TCRdb copy is restricted to in-frame clones and leaves out a portion. The sample consists of under 400,000 clones, roughly 90% of them appearing once. Sequenced material: peripheral blood. These receptors all come from a woman aged 25 to 39 with COVID-19, enrolled during active disease.

This clone was recorded only once. This chain connects TRBV14 to TRBJ2-3; a possible D gene is TRBD2 (5 bases). The ends were cut back, 0 bases at V and 4 bases at J, with 14 bases in the middle. The length of the CDR3 is 16 residues. Germline values: CDR1 SGHDN, CDR2 FVKESK. The DNA for the CDR3 is TGTGCCAGCAGCCAAGATCGGGATTTTCGGGCAGATACGCAGTATTTT. This codes for CASSQDRDFRADTQYF.

The V and J genes are TRBV3-1 (or the pseudogene TRBV3-2) and TRBJ2-1; a possible D gene is TRBD2 (7 bases). The ends were cut back, 1 base at V and 10 bases at J, with 17 bases in the middle. This CDR3 comprises 15 residues. Per germline, CDR1 LGHDT and CDR2 YNNKEL (reference sequence). The CDR3 nucleotides read TGTGCCAGCAGCCAAGGTGGGGGGGGACAATGGGAGCAGTTCTTC. Amino acids: CASSQGGGGQWEQFF.

This rearrangement joins TRBV3-1 (or the pseudogene TRBV3-2) to TRBJ2-1; perhaps TRBD1 as D (5 bases). From germline, CDR1 is LGHDT and CDR2 YNNKEL (reference sequence). The V end lost 3 bases, the J end lost 4 bases, and 10 bases lay between the germline ends. This CDR3 comprises 14 residues. CDR3 DNA: TGTGCCAGCAGCCACTTCCAGGGTTACAATGAGCAGTTCTTC. It codes for CASSHFQGYNEQFF.

J is TRBJ1-2 and V is TRBV3-1 (or the pseudogene TRBV3-2); D unclear. Germline lookup yields CDR1 LGHDT and CDR2 YNNKEL (reference sequence). V was pared by 4 bases and J by 6 bases, with 12 bases between. The CDR3 is 13 residues long. CDR3 in amino acids: CASSLSRGDGYTF. In DNA, the CDR3 is TGTGCCAGCAGCCTAAGTCGGGGAGATGGCTACACCTTC.

This chain uses TRBV27 with TRBJ1-2; 8 bases agree with TRBD1. The germline V gene has CDR1 MNHEY and CDR2 SMNVEV (reference sequence). V dropped 3 bases and J dropped 8; count of bases not matched to a gene: 5. The CDR3 contains 13 residues. The CDR3 spells CASSFSGGDGYTF. CDR3 in DNA: TGTGCCAGCAGTTTCTCAGGGGGCGACGGCTACACCTTC.

V gene TRBV5-1 combines with J gene TRBJ1-2, with TRBD1 as a possible D gene (6 bases). Germline V gene data show CDR1 as SGHRS and CDR2 as YFSETQ. The CDR3 runs to 15 residues. V lost 4 bases, J lost 7 bases, and 20 bases lay in between. CDR3 sequence: CASSEYVNRESGYTF. The CDR3, as DNA: TGCGCCAGCAGCGAATACGTCAACAGGGAGTCTGGCTACACCTTC.

The J gene is TRBJ1-2, the V gene TRBV12-5, with TRBD1 matching 7 bases. The CDR3 is 13 residues long. The germline CDR1 and CDR2 sequences are LGHNT and FRNRAP. With 4 bases clipped from V and 4 bases from J, the junction kept 3 bases outside the gene matches. For the CDR3, the DNA is TGTGCTAGTGGTTCTCAGGGGGGCTATGGCTACACCTTC. It encodes CASGSQGGYGYTF.

The gene calls are TRBV5-8 and TRBJ2-5; 10 nucleotides match TRBD2. Germline values: CDR1 SGHTS, CDR2 YDEGEE. Trimming at V came to 0 bases and at J to 2 bases, leaving 4 bases not matched to a gene. This CDR3 has 16 residues. CDR3 protein: CASSLEGAGGQETQYF. The CDR3 coding sequence is TGTGCCAGCAGCTTGGAGGGAGCGGGAGGGCAAGAGACCCAGTACTTC.

V is TRBV10-3 and J is TRBJ1-1, with 7 positions matching TRBD1. The V gene end was trimmed by 2 bases and the J gene end by 3 bases; junction bases not matched to a gene: 3. This CDR3 comprises 14 residues. Germline-derived CDR1 and CDR2 are ENHRY and SYGVKD. DNA of the CDR3: TGTGCCATCAGTGAGAGGCAGGGGGACACTGAAGCTTTCTTT. As protein: CAISERQGDTEAFF.

V gene TRBV5-6 combines with J gene TRBJ2-7, with D possibly matching TRBD1 (6 bases). The CDR3 has 15 residues. Germline CDR1 is SGHDT and CDR2 is YYEEEE. V shed 3 bases and J shed 6 bases, with 19 bases lying between them. The CDR3 spells CASSSVRTALVEQYF. As DNA, the CDR3 is TGTGCCAGCAGCTCGGTGCGGACAGCTCTCGTCGAGCAGTACTTC.

The chain has TRBV7-2 and TRBJ2-7, with 8 positions matching TRBD2. The germline V gene has CDR1 SGHTA and CDR2 FQGNSA. This CDR3 region has 14 residues. V trimming: 1 base; J trimming: 3 bases; junction bases outside the gene matches: 2. The CDR3 spells CASSLGREVYEQYF. CDR3 DNA: TGTGCCAGCAGCTTAGGGCGGGAGGTCTACGAGCAGTACTTC.

The chain is built from TRBV9 and TRBJ2-3; 15 bases line up with TRBD2. Germline values: CDR1 SGDLS, CDR2 YYNGEE. V trimming: 0 bases; J trimming: 4 bases; junction bases outside the gene matches: 6. The CDR3 is 18 residues long. The CDR3 coding sequence is TGTGCCAGCAGCGTAGTGTTCGGGACTAGCGGGAGGCCAGATACGCAGTATTTT. As protein: CASSVVFGTSGRPDTQYF.

This clone was observed once. The gene calls are TRBV25-1 and TRBJ2-1; D call uncertain. The CDR3 is 13 residues long. Deletions cut 2 bases from V and 9 bases from J, with 11 bases between. Germline V gives CDR1 MGHDK, CDR2 SYGVNS. The DNA for the CDR3 is TGTGCCAGCAGTGAAATCAACTACGGTGAGCAGTTCTTC. It specifies CASSEINYGEQFF. Looking up the rest from reference TRBV25-1 and TRBJ2-1 gives the full variable domain: EADIYQTPRYLVIGTGKKITLECSQTMGHDKMYWYQQDPGMELHLIHYSYGVNSTEKGDLSSESTVSRIRTEHFPLTLESARPSHTSQYLCASSEINYGEQFFGPGTRLTVL.

This clone was found once. V is TRBV19 and J is TRBJ2-7; no firm D call. CDR1 and CDR2 (germline): LNHDA, SQIVND (reference sequence). Trimming cost V 3 bases and J 7 bases, with 10 bases left between them. CDR3 length: 12 residues. CDR3 sequence: CASSMMGQEQYF. The CDR3 coding sequence is TGTGCCAGTAGTATGATGGGCCAAGAGCAGTACTTC.

This clone was detected only once. This chain connects TRBV24-1 to TRBJ2-2; 10 bases align to TRBD1. V shed 3 bases and J 6 bases; nucleotides not matched to a gene: 6. CDR3 length: 16 residues. Germline V gene lookup returns CDR1 KGHDR and CDR2 SFDVKD. In nucleotides, the CDR3 is TGTGCCACCAGTGATCCACGACAGGGGGCTCCCGGGGAGCTGTTTTTT. Its protein product is CATSDPRQGAPGELFF.

The chain combines TRBV30 with TRBJ2-7; tentative D call: TRBD2 (5 bases). This CDR3 has 12 residues. Germline-derived CDR1 and CDR2 are GTSNPN and SVGIG (reference sequence). Between the trimmed V and J ends, which lost 4 bases and 3 bases, there was a span of 10 bases. CDR3 in amino acids: CAWTTSGYEQYF. In DNA form, the CDR3 reads TGTGCCTGGACAACAAGCGGCTACGAGCAGTACTTC.

This chain joins TRBV2 and TRBJ1-1; D is possibly TRBD1 (6 bases). V was cut by 8 bases and J by 1 base, with 11 bases left in between. CDR1 and CDR2 from the germline V gene are SNHLY and FYNNEI. This CDR3 is 13 amino acids long. The CDR3 nucleotides read TGTGCCAGCCAGACGGACAGGAACACTGAAGCTTTCTTT. It specifies CASQTDRNTEAFF.

The chain has TRBV18 and TRBJ2-7; 10 bases agree with TRBD1. The CDR3 is 16 residues long. Germline V gene lookup returns CDR1 KGHSH and CDR2 LQKENI. With 1 base clipped from V and 1 base from J, the junction kept 4 bases outside the gene matches. CDR3 in DNA: TGTGCCAGCTCACCACGAGGACAGGGGGTGTCCTACGAGCAGTACTTC. It translates to CASSPRGQGVSYEQYF.

This chain joins TRBV5-5 and TRBJ1-2, with 8 bases fitting TRBD1. Trimming took 2 bases from V and 6 from J; bases not matched to a gene: 9. This CDR3 has 15 amino acids. Germline CDR1 and CDR2: SGHKS and YYEKEE (reference sequence). This CDR3 reads CASSFSGGTWNGYTF. The CDR3 DNA reads TGTGCCAGCAGCTTTTCAGGGGGCACATGGAATGGCTACACCTTC.

On this clone itself: The sample has other DNA sequences that encode this CDR3 too. The V call is TRBV28, the J call TRBJ1-2; TRBD1 might be the D (6 bases). CDR1 MDHEN and CDR2 SYDVKM come from the germline V gene. V was clipped by 4 bases and J by 8 bases, with 11 bases between them. This CDR3 has 12 residues. Here the CDR3 reads CASSSTGRGYTF. CDR3 in DNA: TGTGCCAGCAGTTCGACAGGACGGGGCTACACCTTC.